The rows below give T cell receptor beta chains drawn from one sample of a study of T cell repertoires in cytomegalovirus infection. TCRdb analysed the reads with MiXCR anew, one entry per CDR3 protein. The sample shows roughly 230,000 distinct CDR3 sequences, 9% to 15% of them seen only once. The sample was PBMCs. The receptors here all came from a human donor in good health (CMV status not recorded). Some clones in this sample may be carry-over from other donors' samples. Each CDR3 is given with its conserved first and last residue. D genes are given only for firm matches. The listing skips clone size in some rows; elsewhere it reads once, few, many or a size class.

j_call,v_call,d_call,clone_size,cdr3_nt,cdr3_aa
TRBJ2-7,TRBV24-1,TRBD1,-,TGTGCCACCAGTGACCATGGACAGGGGACCTACGAGCAGTACTTC,CATSDHGQGTYEQYF
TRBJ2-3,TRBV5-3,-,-,TGTGCCAGCAGCTCTCAACTAGACACAGATACGCAGTATTTT,CASSSQLDTDTQYF
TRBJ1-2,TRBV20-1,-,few,TGCAGTGCTGCGGACAGTTCGCGCTACACCTTC,CSAADSSRYTF
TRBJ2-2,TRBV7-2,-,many,TGTGCCAGCAGGCCCACAGGGCGAGACACCGGGGAGCTGTTTTTT,CASRPTGRDTGELFF
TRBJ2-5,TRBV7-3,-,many,TGTGCCAGCAGCCCCGACCCGTCGAAAGAGACCCAGTACTTC,CASSPDPSKETQYF
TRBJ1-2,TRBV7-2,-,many,TGTGCCAGCAGCCCGACAGGTTTTAACTATGGCTACACCTTC,CASSPTGFNYGYTF
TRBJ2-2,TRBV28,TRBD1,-,TGTGCCAGCCTCCGACAGGGGGCGGACCGGGAGCTGTTTTTT,CASLRQGADRELFF
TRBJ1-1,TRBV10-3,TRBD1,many,TGTGCCATCAGTGAGGGACAGGGGCTGGAAGCTTTCTTT,CAISEGQGLEAFF
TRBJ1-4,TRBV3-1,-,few,TGTGCCAGCAGCTTCGGACGGGCTAATGAAAAACTGTTTTTT,CASSFGRANEKLFF
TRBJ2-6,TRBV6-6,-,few,TGTGCCAGCAGTCGTGCGGGTTCCTCTGGGGCCAACGTCCTGACTTTC,CASSRAGSSGANVLTF
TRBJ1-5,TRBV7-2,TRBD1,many,TGTGCCAGCAGCTTATGGGGACAGGGTTCGAATCAGCCCCAGCATTTT,CASSLWGQGSNQPQHF
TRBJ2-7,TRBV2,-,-,TGTGCCAGCAGTGACCACAGAGTTCATCCCTACGAGCAGTACTTC,CASSDHRVHPYEQYF
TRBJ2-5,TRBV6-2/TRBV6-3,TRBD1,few,TGTGCCAGCAGTATCGACAGGGGGTCGGGAGAGACCCAGTACTTC,CASSIDRGSGETQYF
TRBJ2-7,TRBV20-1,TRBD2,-,TGCAGTGCTAGAGATCCTAGCGGGGGGGGAGATGAGCAGTACTTC,CSARDPSGGGDEQYF
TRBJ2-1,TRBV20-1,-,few,TGCAGTGCTAGACCTGGGGCCAGGGCCCACAATGAGCAGTTCTTC,CSARPGARAHNEQFF
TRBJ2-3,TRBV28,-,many,TGTGCCAGCAGTGAGGTTACAGATACGCAGTATTTT,CASSEVTDTQYF
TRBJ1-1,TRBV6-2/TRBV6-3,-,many,TGTGCCAGCAGCTCCGGGGGTCGTCGTGAAGCTTTCTTT,CASSSGGRREAFF
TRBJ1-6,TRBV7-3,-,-,TGTGCCAGCAGCTTAATGGGCAGCAATAATTCACCCCTCCACTTT,CASSLMGSNNSPLHF
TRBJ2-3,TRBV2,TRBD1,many,TGTGCCAGCTGGGACAGGGTAGTAGATACGCAGTATTTT,CASWDRVVDTQYF
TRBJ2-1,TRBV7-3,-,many,TGTGCCAGCAGCTGGGATTCGGGGAGCTCCTACAATGAGCAGTTCTTC,CASSWDSGSSYNEQFF
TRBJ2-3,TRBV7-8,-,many,TGTGCCAGTCAAATGTCGGATACGCAGTATTTT,CASQMSDTQYF
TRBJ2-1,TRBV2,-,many,TGTGCCAGCAGGGACGGTGGTGGTGAGCAGTTCTTC,CASRDGGGEQFF
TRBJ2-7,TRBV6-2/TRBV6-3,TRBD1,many,TGTGCCACCTCCACCCGGGACAGGGGCCACGAGCAGTACTTC,CATSTRDRGHEQYF
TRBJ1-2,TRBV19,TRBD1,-,TGTGCCAGTAGTGCCACGGACAGGGGTCGCGGCTACACCTTC,CASSATDRGRGYTF
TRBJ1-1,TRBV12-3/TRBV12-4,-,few,TGTGCCAGCAGTTCCAGGGCGGCCGTAGCTTGGGGAAAGTTCGCTGAAGCTTTCTTT,CASSSRAAVAWGKFAEAFF
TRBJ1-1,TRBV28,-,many,TGTGCCAGCAGTTTGGGCCTCGGGGATGAGACGCAGGCTTTCTTT,CASSLGLGDETQAFF
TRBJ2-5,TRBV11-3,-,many,TGTGCCAGCAGCCTATCCCGTTTTACGCGACAAGAGACCCAGTACTTC,CASSLSRFTRQETQYF
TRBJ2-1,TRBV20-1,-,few,TGCAGTGCACCCTGGGGCAATGAGCAGTTCTTC,CSAPWGNEQFF
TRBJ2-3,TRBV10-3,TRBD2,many,TGTGCCATCAGTGAGTCGCGGGGGGGCTCTGGCACAGATACGCAGTATTTT,CAISESRGGSGTDTQYF
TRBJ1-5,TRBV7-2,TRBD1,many,TGTGCCAGCAGCTTAAAGGGGGCAGGCAATCAGCCCCAGCATTTT,CASSLKGAGNQPQHF
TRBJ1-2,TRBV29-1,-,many,TGCAGCGTTGACGCAGGGACTTTTGGAGGTGGCTACACCTTC,CSVDAGTFGGGYTF
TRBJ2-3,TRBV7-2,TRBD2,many,TGTGCCAGCAGCTTGGAGGGGGCTAGCGGGGGAACAGATACGCAGTATTTT,CASSLEGASGGTDTQYF
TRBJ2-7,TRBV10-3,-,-,TGTGCCACTGGGGACGCCTTCGGCGAGCAGTACTTC,CATGDAFGEQYF
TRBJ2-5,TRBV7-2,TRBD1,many,TGTGCCAGCAGCAATACGGGACAGGGCCAAGAGACCCAGTACTTC,CASSNTGQGQETQYF
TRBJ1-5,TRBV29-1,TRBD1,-,TGCAGCGCCGCTTTGACAGGGGGTGCCAATCAGCCCCAGCATTTT,CSAALTGGANQPQHF
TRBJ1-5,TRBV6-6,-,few,TGTGCCAGCAGTCAACAGGGATATCAGCCCCAGCATTTT,CASSQQGYQPQHF
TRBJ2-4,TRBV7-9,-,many,TGTGCCAGCAGCGCACCCGTAGCCAAAAACATTCAGTACTTC,CASSAPVAKNIQYF
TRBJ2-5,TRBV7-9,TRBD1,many,TGTGCCAGCAGCTTATTGGGACAGACGAAGGAGACCCAGTACTTC,CASSLLGQTKETQYF
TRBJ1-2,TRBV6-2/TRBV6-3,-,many,TGTGCCAGCAGACCGGACAGTTTCTATGGCTACACCTTC,CASRPDSFYGYTF
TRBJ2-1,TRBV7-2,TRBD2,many,TGTGCCAGCAGCTTAGGAAGGCTAGCGGGGGGGCTACCATACAATGAGCAGTTCTTC,CASSLGRLAGGLPYNEQFF
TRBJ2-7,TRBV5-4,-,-,TGTGCCAGCAGCACCCCTGGCCAGCTAGCAGCTTCCTACGAGCAGTACTTC,CASSTPGQLAASYEQYF
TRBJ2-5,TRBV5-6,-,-,TGTGCCAGCAAGGGCCCGACGTACCAAGAGACCCAGTACTTC,CASKGPTYQETQYF
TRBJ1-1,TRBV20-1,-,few,TGCAGTGCTAGAGAGCGGGCAGGGCGGAACACTGAAGCTTTCTTT,CSARERAGRNTEAFF
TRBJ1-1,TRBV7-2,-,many,TGTGCCAGCAGCTTAGTGGGGGCGACGAACACTGAAGCTTTCTTT,CASSLVGATNTEAFF
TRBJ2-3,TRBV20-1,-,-,TGCAGTGCAAAGTTAACCGAGACAGATACGCAGTATTTT,CSAKLTETDTQYF
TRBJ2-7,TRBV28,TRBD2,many,TGTGCCAGCAGTTTACTAGCGGGGGGTCGGGAGCAGTACTTC,CASSLLAGGREQYF
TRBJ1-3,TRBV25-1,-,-,TGTGCCAGCAGTCCGGGCCTCGGCGGGACATCGAGCTCTGGAAACACCATATATTTT,CASSPGLGGTSSSGNTIYF
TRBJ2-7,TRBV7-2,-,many,TGTGCCAGCACCTCGGGACTCTTCTACGAGCAGTACTTC,CASTSGLFYEQYF
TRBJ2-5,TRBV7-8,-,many,TGTGCCAGCAGCTTATGGGTTCGCGGAGAGACCCAGTACTTC,CASSLWVRGETQYF
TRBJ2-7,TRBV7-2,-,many,TGTGCCAGCAGTCAAATGCCGGATTCCTACGAGCAGTACTTC,CASSQMPDSYEQYF
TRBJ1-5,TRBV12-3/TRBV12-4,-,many,TGTGCCAGCAGTACCGGGGGGGGTACCAATCAGCCCCAGCATTTT,CASSTGGGTNQPQHF
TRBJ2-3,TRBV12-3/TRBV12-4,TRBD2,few,TGTGCCAGCAGTTTAGGGGAGCGGGACCCAGATACGCAGTATTTT,CASSLGERDPDTQYF
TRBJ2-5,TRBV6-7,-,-,TGTGCCAGCAGCTACCCTCGGCAGGGCCAAGAGACCCAGTACTTC,CASSYPRQGQETQYF
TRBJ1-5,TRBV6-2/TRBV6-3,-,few,TGTGCCAGCAGTCTGACGGGGCAGCCCCAGCATTTT,CASSLTGQPQHF
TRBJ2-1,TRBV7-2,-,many,TGTGCCAGCAGCCTGGGGACCAACAATGAGCAGTTCTTC,CASSLGTNNEQFF
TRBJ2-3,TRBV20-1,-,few,TGCAGTGCTCCCACTTCTTCAGATACGCAGTATTTT,CSAPTSSDTQYF
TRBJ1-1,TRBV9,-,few,TGTGCCAGCAGCCCCTCATCTACCAGGGTAGGTACTGAAGCTTTCTTT,CASSPSSTRVGTEAFF
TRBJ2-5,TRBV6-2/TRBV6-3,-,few,TGTGCCAGCACCCCAGACAGACAAGAGACCCAGTACTTC,CASTPDRQETQYF
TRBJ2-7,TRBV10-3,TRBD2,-,TGTGCCATCAGAAACGGGAGGGATAACAACGAGCAGTACTTC,CAIRNGRDNNEQYF
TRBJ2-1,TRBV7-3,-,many,TGTGCCAGCAGCCTAAATGGGGCAGGGCCCTACAATGAGCAGTTCTTC,CASSLNGAGPYNEQFF